Shown below are 19 T cell receptor beta chains from a single sample sequenced in a study of blood T cell repertoires in COVID-19 (TCRdb year 2020). Receptor libraries were prepared by the immunoSEQ multiplex PCR assay. TCRdb carries this immuneACCESS record with in-frame sequences only. Its versions omit some clonotypes, under half of them owing to an unresolved V gene in the studies checked, with the rest unexplained. Across this sample there are around 36,000 clones, with 89% seen only once. The ten largest make up less than 7% of the sample. Sequencing was done on a sample of peripheral blood. The receptors were sampled from a human donor in a cohort sampled during active COVID-19.

The chain uses TRBV2 and TRBJ1-4, with 9 bases matching TRBD1. Unmatched junction bases numbered 3, after V lost 2 bases and J lost 5 bases. There are 15 residues in the CDR3. Germline values: CDR1 SNHLY, CDR2 FYNNEI. As DNA, the CDR3 is TGTGCCAGCAGTGAACTCGGGACAGGGAATGAAAAACTGTTTTTT. It translates to CASSELGTGNEKLFF.

This chain uses TRBV6-5 with TRBJ1-6, with unresolved D. CDR1 MNHEY and CDR2 SVGAGI come from the germline V gene. Trimming removed 7 bases from V and 6 bases from J, with 10 bases in between. The CDR3 runs to 13 residues. The CDR3 here is CASTSVINSPLHF. CDR3 coding DNA: TGTGCCAGCACCTCAGTCATTAATTCACCCCTCCACTTT.

The V gene is TRBV19, the J gene TRBJ2-2; D might be TRBD1 (5 bases). The germline V gene has CDR1 LNHDA and CDR2 SQIVND (reference sequence). The CDR3 totals 14 residues. V shed 5 bases and J shed 9 bases, with 16 bases lying between them. The DNA for the CDR3 is TGTGCCAGTAGTCTTGGCCAGGGTAAACGGGAGCTGTTTTTT. Translation: CASSLGQGKRELFF.

V is TRBV5-1 and J is TRBJ2-2; weak D call: TRBD1 (7 bases). This CDR3 contains 15 residues. Germline V gives CDR1 SGHRS, CDR2 YFSETQ. The germline V and J ends were trimmed by 4 bases and 2 bases, with 12 bases remaining between them. The CDR3 is CASSRGTENTGELFF. CDR3 DNA sequence: TGCGCCAGCAGCCGCGGGACAGAAAACACCGGGGAGCTGTTTTTT.

This clone came up a few times. The chain has TRBV5-4 and TRBJ1-6; tentative D call: TRBD1 (6 bases). Germline V CDR1 and CDR2: SGHNT, YYREEE (reference sequence). The V end lost 0 bases, the J end lost 7 bases, and 11 bases lay between the germline ends. This CDR3 has 15 amino acids. The CDR3 region has the DNA TGTGCCAGCAGCTTGGCAGGGGTGAGCAATTCACCCCTCCACTTT. This sequence encodes CASSLAGVSNSPLHF.

The J gene is TRBJ2-2, the V gene TRBV6-4, with a tentative D call TRBD1 (6 bases). V was trimmed by 5 bases and J by 3 bases, leaving 13 bases between them. The CDR3 is 15 residues long. In germline, CDR1 is MRHNA, CDR2 SNTAGT. CDR3 sequence reads: CASSTGTPDTGELFF. CDR3 DNA: TGTGCCAGCAGTACCGGGACACCGGACACCGGGGAGCTGTTTTTT.

V usage is TRBV19 and J usage is TRBJ1-2, with D unclear. V shed 8 bases and J shed 0 bases, with 16 bases lying between them. The CDR3 is made up of 15 amino acids. Germline-derived CDR1 and CDR2 are LNHDA and SQIVND (reference sequence). CDR3 protein: CASHPYAGANYGYTF. Written as DNA, the CDR3 is TGTGCCAGTCACCCCTACGCCGGGGCTAACTATGGCTACACCTTC.

The V and J genes are TRBV11-2 and TRBJ2-3; 9 bases match TRBD1. V trimming: 3 bases; J trimming: 2 bases; junction bases outside the gene matches: 6. CDR3 length: 16 amino acids. Germline V gene data show CDR1 as SGHAT and CDR2 as FQNNGV. The CDR3 region is CASSFRDRENTDTQYF. In DNA form, the CDR3 reads TGTGCCAGCAGCTTCCGGGACAGGGAAAACACAGATACGCAGTATTTT.

The chain combines TRBV4-1 with TRBJ2-7, with D uncertain. The V gene lost 0 bases and the J gene lost 0 bases, with 12 bases spanning the gap. The CDR3 consists of 16 residues. From germline, CDR1 is MGHRA and CDR2 YSYEKL. This chain's CDR3 is CASSQDGSWSSYEQYF. The CDR3 DNA reads TGCGCCAGCAGCCAAGATGGCAGTTGGAGCTCCTACGAGCAGTACTTC.

The chain recombines TRBV23-1 with TRBJ1-1; no clear D. TRBV23-1 is an open reading frame, and its role is uncertain. Trimming left V 0 bases short and J 0 bases short, with 11 bases between. The CDR3 runs 16 residues. The CDR3, as DNA: TGCGCCAGCAGTCAATCCTTTAACAGTATGAACACTGAAGCTTTCTTT. It encodes CASSQSFNSMNTEAFF.

V gene TRBV5-1 combines with J gene TRBJ2-1; possible D gene TRBD2, 5 bases. This CDR3 comprises 13 residues. V lost 7 bases and J 4 bases, leaving 12 bases between the germline ends. The V gene's germline CDR1 is SGHRS and CDR2 YFSETQ. CDR3 DNA sequence: TGCGCCAGCGGGCCTGGAGGTTACAATGAGCAGTTCTTC. This gives the protein CASGPGGYNEQFF.

The chain links TRBV6-4 to TRBJ2-7; TRBD1 matches at 8 bases. Unmatched junction bases numbered 9, after V lost 4 bases and J lost 4 bases. The CDR3 is 15 amino acids. Germline V gene lookup returns CDR1 MRHNA and CDR2 SNTAGT. CDR3 amino acids: CASSASTGEGYEQYF. The CDR3 bases are TGTGCCAGCAGTGCTTCGACAGGGGAAGGTTACGAGCAGTACTTC.

This clone was counted a single time. The genes are TRBV6-5 and TRBJ1-1; D perhaps matches TRBD1 (6 bases). Germline CDR1 is MNHEY and CDR2 is SVGAGI. This CDR3 is built from 14 residues. With 6 bases removed from V and 6 bases from J, the gap between germline ends came to 17 bases. The DNA for the CDR3 is TGTGCCAGCAGCCTCGGGGGGGCGAGGTCTGAAGCTTTCTTT. Translation gives CASSLGGARSEAFF.

The chain couples TRBV4-2 to TRBJ2-2; 10 bases agree with TRBD2. Germline CDR1 LGHNA, CDR2 YNFKEQ. This CDR3 region has 19 residues. V was pared by 0 bases and J by 1 base, with 8 bases of the junction left unmatched. The CDR3 DNA sequence: TGTGCCAGCAGCCAAGATTTCCCAGCGGGGGGGCTGAACACCGGGGAGCTGTTTTTT. It translates to CASSQDFPAGGLNTGELFF.

V and J are TRBV28 and TRBJ2-3, with 9 bases fitting TRBD2. The V and J ends lost 5 bases and 3 bases, in that order; junction bases with no gene match: 6. Per the germline V gene, CDR1 is MDHEN and CDR2 is SYDVKM. The CDR3 is made up of 15 amino acids. In nucleotides, the CDR3 is TGTGCCAGCAGTGGTAGCGGGAGCAGAACAGATACGCAGTATTTT. Translating it yields CASSGSGSRTDTQYF. Drawing the rest from reference TRBV28 and TRBJ2-3, the complete variable domain is DVKVTQSSRYLVKRTGEKVFLECVQDMDHENMFWYRQDPGLGLRLIYFSYDVKMKEKGDIPEGYSVSREKKERFSLILESASTNQTSMYLCASSGSGSRTDTQYFGPGTRLTVL.

There are a few counts of this clone. The chain carries TRBV10-3 and TRBJ2-2, with 7 nucleotides matching TRBD1. Germline assignment: CDR1 ENHRY and CDR2 SYGVKD. V was clipped by 6 bases and J by 0 bases; unmatched bases: 4. This CDR3 is 15 amino acids long. The CDR3 sequence is CAIRKGTANTGELFF. DNA of the CDR3: TGTGCCATCAGGAAGGGGACAGCGAACACCGGGGAGCTGTTTTTT.

The V call is TRBV25-1, the J call TRBJ2-1, with D maybe TRBD1 (6 bases). Germline CDR1 and CDR2: MGHDK and SYGVNS. The CDR3 length is 15 residues. The V and J ends lost 3 bases and 4 bases respectively, with 13 bases between them. The DNA for the CDR3 is TGTGCCAGCAGTGACCGGCAGGGGCAATACAATGAGCAGTTCTTC. Protein product: CASSDRQGQYNEQFF.

This rearrangement joins TRBV5-1 to TRBJ2-7; 8 nucleotides align to TRBD1. Germline V gene lookup returns CDR1 SGHRS and CDR2 YFSETQ. The ends lost 3 bases at V and 3 bases at J; junction bases unmatched: 14. This CDR3 has 17 residues. The DNA for the CDR3 is TGCGCCAGCAGCTCGTCCCGGGACAGGATTGGCCTCTACGAGCAGTACTTC. It translates to CASSSSRDRIGLYEQYF.

The chain has TRBV7-9 and TRBJ2-1; TRBD2 might be the D (5 bases). The CDR3 has 12 amino acids. CDR1 and CDR2 from the germline V gene are SEHNR and FQNEAQ (reference sequence). With 5 bases removed from V and 7 bases from J, the gap between germline ends came to 9 bases. CDR3 region: CASSARDNEQFF. Written as DNA, the CDR3 is TGTGCCAGCAGCGCCCGGGATAATGAGCAGTTCTTC.